Listed below are T cell receptor beta chains from one sample, sequenced in a study of T cells after yellow fever vaccination. TCRdb re-called the 5' RACE reads with MiXCR, one entry per CDR3 protein. The repertoire includes some 150,000 distinct CDR3 sequences, 9.5% to 12% of them detected once, and about 40% sits in the top ten. Sequenced here: CD8+ T cells sorted from PBMCs, sampled 15 days after the yellow fever booster vaccination. The receptors here all came from a man between 18 and 29 years old who received the YFV17D yellow fever vaccine. Both conserved end residues are part of each CDR3. Fields, in order: D gene, J gene, V gene, clone size, CDR3 length, CDR3 DNA, CDR3 protein. The D gene is left open where the match is weak. Some rows mark clone size as missing; the rest say once, few, many or name a class of expanded clone.

NA,TRBJ2-2,TRBV6-5,NA,13,TGTGCCAGCCACCCTGGCAACACCGGGGAGCTGTTTTTT,CASHPGNTGELFF
NA,TRBJ2-4,TRBV4-2,few,15,TGTGCCAGCAGCCAAGCGGGTGTAGCCAAAAACATTCAGTACTTC,CASSQAGVAKNIQYF
TRBD1,TRBJ1-1,TRBV2,few,15,TGTGCCAGCAGTGGCCGACAGGGGCCGAACACTGAAGCTTTCTTT,CASSGRQGPNTEAFF
NA,TRBJ2-5,TRBV7-9,few,15,TGTGCCAGCAGCGGAGAGCCCCCAGATTTCGAGACCCAGTACTTC,CASSGEPPDFETQYF
TRBD1,TRBJ2-5,TRBV6-5,few,16,TGTGCCAGCAGGCCGACCACAGGGGGCGTCCAAGAGACCCAGTACTTC,CASRPTTGGVQETQYF
NA,TRBJ1-5,TRBV4-2,NA,15,TGTGCCAGCAGCCCCACCCAGGCTAGCAATCAGCCCCAGCATTTT,CASSPTQASNQPQHF
NA,TRBJ2-7,TRBV9,few,14,TGTGCCAGCAGCGTAGAGGATGGGATCTACGAGCAGTACTTC,CASSVEDGIYEQYF
NA,TRBJ1-1,TRBV4-1,many,13,TGCGCCAGCAGCTCCACAGGGAACACTGAAGCTTTCTTT,CASSSTGNTEAFF
TRBD1,TRBJ2-5,TRBV4-1,many,14,TGCGCCAGCAGCCCAGGACAGGGTGGGGAGACCCAGTACTTC,CASSPGQGGETQYF
NA,TRBJ1-2,TRBV29-1,many,12,TGCAGCGTTGAAGAACAGAACTATGGCTACACCTTC,CSVEEQNYGYTF
NA,TRBJ1-2,TRBV4-3,few,14,TGCGCCAGCAGCCAAGACCTGATTTACTATGGCTACACCTTC,CASSQDLIYYGYTF
NA,TRBJ1-3,TRBV7-7,NA,14,TGTGCCAGCAGCCCGACGCAGGGTGGAAACACCATATATTTT,CASSPTQGGNTIYF
NA,TRBJ2-7,TRBV11-2,few,11,TGTGCCAGCAGCTTAGAGGGGCCGCAGTACTTC,CASSLEGPQYF
NA,TRBJ1-2,TRBV3-1,few,15,TGTGCCAGCAGCCAAGATGGTATCCGGGAGGATGGCTACACCTTC,CASSQDGIREDGYTF
NA,TRBJ1-6,TRBV14,few,15,TGTGCCAGCAGCCAAGATATAGGGAAAGGTTCACCCCTCCACTTT,CASSQDIGKGSPLHF
NA,TRBJ1-2,TRBV7-9,few,11,TGTGCCAGCAGCTTAGCTTTGGGCTACACCTTC,CASSLALGYTF
NA,TRBJ2-5,TRBV7-9,NA,11,TGTGCCGCCAGGGCCCGCGAGACCCAGTACTTC,CAARARETQYF
NA,TRBJ2-5,TRBV7-3,few,15,TGTGCCAGCAGCTTAACGGGGGGGCCGCAAGAGACCCAGTACTTC,CASSLTGGPQETQYF
TRBD2,TRBJ2-1,TRBV4-1,NA,14,TGCGCCAGCAGCCAAGCCCCCGGGGGGAGGGAGCAGTTCTTC,CASSQAPGGREQFF
TRBD2,TRBJ2-7,TRBV11-2,NA,18,TGTGCCAGCAGCCCTGGGACTAGCGGGGGCCTTCAATCCTACGAGCAGTACTTC,CASSPGTSGGLQSYEQYF
NA,TRBJ1-2,TRBV28,few,15,TGTGCCAGCAGTTTAAGGGTGAGGAGTAACTATGGCTACACCTTC,CASSLRVRSNYGYTF
NA,TRBJ2-3,TRBV7-9,few,15,TGTGCCAGCAGCTTAGCGGGGGGGCCGGAAGATACGCAGTATTTT,CASSLAGGPEDTQYF
TRBD2,TRBJ2-5,TRBV7-2,many,15,TGTGCCAGCAGCGCTACTAGCGGGGTTCAAGAGACCCAGTACTTC,CASSATSGVQETQYF
TRBD1,TRBJ1-1,TRBV27,NA,11,TGTGCCAGGACAGGGCCGCCTGAAGCTTTCTTT,CARTGPPEAFF
TRBD1,TRBJ1-6,TRBV25-1,many,14,TGTGCCAGCAGTGGACAGGGGGATAATTCACCCCTCCACTTT,CASSGQGDNSPLHF
TRBD1,TRBJ2-5,TRBV27,NA,14,TGTGCCAGCAGCAGGACAGGGGAAGGAGAGACCCAGTACTTC,CASSRTGEGETQYF
TRBD1,TRBJ2-2,TRBV27,few,15,TGTGCCAGCAGTCATATGACAGGGATCCCCGGGGAGCTGTTTTTT,CASSHMTGIPGELFF
TRBD1,TRBJ2-7,TRBV20-1,few,15,TGCAGTGCTAGGGATACCGGGACAGGGTACTACGAGCAGTACTTC,CSARDTGTGYYEQYF
TRBD2,TRBJ2-1,TRBV3-1,few,17,TGTGCCAGCAGCCAAGGGGCACTAGCGGGGACCTACAATGAGCAGTTCTTC,CASSQGALAGTYNEQFF
NA,TRBJ1-4,TRBV4-1,NA,15,TGCGCCAGCAGCCAAGATCCAGGGGAACATGAAAAACTGTTTTTT,CASSQDPGEHEKLFF
NA,TRBJ2-3,TRBV19,few,16,TGTGCCAGTAGTATTGTTCCCGAGTCTAGCACAGATACGCAGTATTTT,CASSIVPESSTDTQYF
TRBD1,TRBJ2-5,TRBV27,few,15,TGTGCCAGCAGTTCAATACAGGGGGCCGGGGAGACCCAGTACTTC,CASSSIQGAGETQYF
NA,TRBJ2-3,TRBV7-7,NA,14,TGTGCCAGCAGCCCGACTGGCCCTGGGGGTACGCAGTATTTT,CASSPTGPGGTQYF
NA,TRBJ1-5,TRBV4-1,NA,16,TGCGCCAGCAGCCCCCACCCGACTGATAAAGATCAGCCCCAGCATTTT,CASSPHPTDKDQPQHF
NA,TRBJ1-5,TRBV6-2/TRBV6-3,NA,14,TGTGCCAGCAGTGACTTAAGAGGCAATCAGCCCCAGCATTTT,CASSDLRGNQPQHF
TRBD2,TRBJ2-3,TRBV4-2,few,15,TGTGCCAGCAGCCAAGTTCAAGCGGGGGCGGATACGCAGTATTTT,CASSQVQAGADTQYF
NA,TRBJ1-5,TRBV7-8,few,14,TGTGCCAGCAGCTTCCGGGGGTGGGATCAGCCCCAGCATTTT,CASSFRGWDQPQHF
NA,TRBJ1-3,TRBV5-1,few,15,TGCGCCAGCAGCTCCGGTGCCGGCTCTGGAAACACCATATATTTT,CASSSGAGSGNTIYF
NA,TRBJ2-5,TRBV7-8,few,15,TGTGCCAGCAGCTTAGATTTGGGGCCTCGGGAGACCCAGTACTTC,CASSLDLGPRETQYF
NA,TRBJ2-3,TRBV7-9,few,15,TGTGCCAGCAGCTTATCCGGGAGAAGCACAGATACGCAGTATTTT,CASSLSGRSTDTQYF
NA,TRBJ2-5,TRBV4-3,many,16,TGCGCCAGCAGCCAAGGTTATTCAGGGTATCATATCGCCCAGTACTTC,CASSQGYSGYHIAQYF
NA,TRBJ2-7,TRBV28,once,14,TGTGCCAGCAGCCTCCGTGGGTCCACCTACGAGCAGTACTTC,CASSLRGSTYEQYF
NA,TRBJ2-5,TRBV4-3,few,13,TGCGCCAGCAGCCAAGCTCGGGAAGAGACCCAGTACTTC,CASSQAREETQYF
NA,TRBJ1-1,TRBV4-1,few,12,TGCGCCATCGATAACCCTGGGTCTGAAGCTTTCTTT,CAIDNPGSEAFF
NA,TRBJ1-2,TRBV10-3,NA,17,TGTGCCATCAGCCAACCCGGTCGGTCTTACGCTAACTATGGCTACACCTTC,CAISQPGRSYANYGYTF
NA,TRBJ1-6,TRBV7-9,NA,14,TGTGCCAGCAGTTCCGGGGCGTACGGCTCACCCCTCCACTTT,CASSSGAYGSPLHF
TRBD2,TRBJ2-1,TRBV6-5,NA,14,TGTGCCAGCCTGTCTAGCGGTTTTGACAATGAGCAGTTCTTC,CASLSSGFDNEQFF
TRBD1,TRBJ2-5,TRBV15,few,17,TGTGCCACCAGCAGAAGGGACAGGGGGATAGGCAAAGAGACCCAGTACTTC,CATSRRDRGIGKETQYF
NA,TRBJ2-2,TRBV7-6,few,14,TGTGCCAGCAGCTTAGTGGGGGACACCGGGGAGCTGTTTTTT,CASSLVGDTGELFF